These T cell receptor beta chains were read from a single sample in a study of blood T cell repertoires in COVID-19. Clones were sequenced by immunoSEQ multiplex PCR, and TCRdb holds only the in-frame ones, with some missing. The sample carries some 100,000 clones, approximately 84% recorded once. The sequenced sample consisted of peripheral blood. All receptors derive from a man aged 55 to 70 with acute or convalescent COVID-19. The CDR3 runs from the conserved cysteine through the conserved F or W. A D gene is named only where the DNA matches it firmly. The size of a clone is reported for some rows only, either as once, few or many, or as a class for expanded clones.

TRBV7-8	-	-	TRBJ1-4	CASSPRLSPETNEKLFF	TGTGCCAGCAGCCCCCGACTCTCCCCGGAGACTAATGAAAAACTGTTTTTT
TRBV19	TRBD1	-	TRBJ2-7	CASSKGRTGEDEQYF	TGTGCCAGTAGTAAAGGACGGACAGGGGAGGACGAGCAGTACTTC
TRBV6-4	TRBD2	-	TRBJ2-3	CASSDSGVAGGTQYF	TGTGCCAGCAGTGACTCCGGGGTAGCGGGAGGTACGCAGTATTTT
TRBV24-1	TRBD2	-	TRBJ2-7	CATIALTSGGHYEQYF	TGTGCCACCATTGCCCTTACTAGCGGGGGCCACTACGAGCAGTACTTC
TRBV4-2	-	once	TRBJ1-4	CASSQDGGYRANEKLFF	TGTGCCAGCAGCCAAGATGGAGGGTATCGGGCTAATGAAAAACTGTTTTTT
TRBV9	TRBD1	-	TRBJ2-7	CASSVGQGAGEQYF	TGTGCCAGCAGCGTAGGGCAGGGGGCGGGGGAGCAGTACTTC
TRBV7-2	TRBD2	-	TRBJ2-1	CASSLARTSGYNEQFF	TGTGCCAGCAGCTTAGCGCGGACTAGCGGTTACAATGAGCAGTTCTTC
TRBV7-8	TRBD2	-	TRBJ2-1	CASSLVGGPHNEQFF	TGTGCCAGCAGCTTGGTGGGAGGGCCCCACAATGAGCAGTTCTTC
TRBV2	TRBD1	few	TRBJ1-1	CASTTDRGSTEAFF	TGTGCCAGCACCACAGACAGGGGCAGCACTGAAGCTTTCTTT
TRBV5-1	TRBD2	-	TRBJ2-7	CASSYSGSGIYEQYF	TGCGCCAGCAGTTATAGCGGGAGCGGGATCTACGAGCAGTACTTC
TRBV5-6	-	-	TRBJ2-3	CASSFGPRVRTDTQYF	TGTGCCAGCAGCTTTGGGCCCAGGGTGAGGACAGATACGCAGTATTTT
TRBV19	TRBD1	-	TRBJ1-5	CASSIQDREQPQHF	TGTGCCAGTAGTATCCAGGACAGGGAACAGCCCCAGCATTTT
TRBV9	-	few	TRBJ1-2	CASSVLSGSNYGYTF	TGTGCCAGCAGCGTACTCTCAGGATCCAACTATGGCTACACCTTC
TRBV7-2	TRBD1	-	TRBJ1-6	CASSLRETGTGSPLHF	TGTGCCAGCAGCTTGCGAGAGACAGGGACTGGTTCACCCCTCCACTTT
TRBV11-2	TRBD2	once	TRBJ2-1	CASSRRLATYNEQFF	TGTGCCAGCAGCCGGCGACTAGCGACCTACAATGAGCAGTTCTTC
TRBV6-5	-	-	TRBJ1-1	CASSSRPGSSGTEAFF	TGTGCCAGCAGTTCTCGCCCGGGCTCGTCGGGGACTGAAGCTTTCTTT